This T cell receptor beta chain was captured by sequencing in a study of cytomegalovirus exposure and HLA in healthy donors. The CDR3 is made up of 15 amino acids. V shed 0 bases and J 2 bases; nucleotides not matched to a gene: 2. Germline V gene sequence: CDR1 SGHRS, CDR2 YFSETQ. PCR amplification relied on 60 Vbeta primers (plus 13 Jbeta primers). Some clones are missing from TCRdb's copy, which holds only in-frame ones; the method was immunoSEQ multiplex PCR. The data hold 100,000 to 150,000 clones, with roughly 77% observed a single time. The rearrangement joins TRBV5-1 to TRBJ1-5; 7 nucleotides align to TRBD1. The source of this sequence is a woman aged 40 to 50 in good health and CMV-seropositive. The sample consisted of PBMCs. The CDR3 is CASSLDGQGNQPQHF. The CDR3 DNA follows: TGCGCCAGCAGCTTGGATGGACAGGGCAATCAGCCCCAGCATTTT.